These T cell receptor beta chains were read from a single sample in a study of T cells in Graves' hyperthyroidism and ophthalmopathy. From the multiplex PCR reads, TCRdb called clonotypes with MiXCR, one entry per CDR3 protein. The sample lists 380,000 or so distinct CDR3 sequences, approximately 15% seen once, with 20% to 25% in the top ten. The sequenced material came from blood. The receptors here all came from a woman aged 30 to 39 with Graves' hyperthyroidism. The CDR3 runs from the conserved cysteine through the conserved F or W. The D gene is left open where the match is weak. Only some rows state a clone size, as once, few, many or a class for expanded clones.

length	D	V	J	size	CDR3	DNA
15	TRBD2	TRBV11-2	TRBJ2-1	.	CASRIGRTPYNEQFF	TGTGCCAGCAGGATCGGGAGGACCCCCTACAATGAGCAGTTCTTC
13	.	TRBV2	TRBJ2-5	many	CASNTGKQETQYF	TGTGCCAGCAATACAGGAAAACAAGAGACCCAGTACTTC
12	.	TRBV28	TRBJ2-7	.	CASSPRSYKQYF	TGTGCCAGCAGCCCCCGGTCCTACAAGCAGTACTTC
15	.	TRBV7-3	TRBJ2-5	many	CASSLTRDIGETQYF	TGTGCCAGCAGCTTAACCCGGGACATCGGGGAGACCCAGTACTTC
14	.	TRBV7-9	TRBJ2-1	many	CASSRTGTDNEQFF	TGTGCCAGCAGCCGGACGGGGACTGACAATGAGCAGTTCTTC
15	.	TRBV20-1	TRBJ1-3	many	CSARPDRPSGNTIYF	TGCAGTGCTAGACCTGACAGACCCTCTGGAAACACCATATATTTT
14	TRBD1	TRBV12-3/TRBV12-4	TRBJ1-4	.	CASSLTGVREKLFF	TGTGCCAGCAGTCTGACAGGGGTTAGGGAAAAACTGTTTTTT
17	.	TRBV7-2	TRBJ2-3	.	CASSFSQRAGRTDTQYF	TGTGCCAGCAGCTTTTCCCAGCGGGCGGGTCGCACAGATACGCAGTATTTT
15	.	TRBV28	TRBJ2-7	many	CASISWGRGGNEQYF	TGTGCCAGCATCTCGTGGGGCAGGGGAGGGAACGAGCAGTACTTC
15	.	TRBV6-1	TRBJ2-3	.	CASSERGAGTDTQYF	TGTGCCAGCAGTGAACGGGGAGCGGGCACAGATACGCAGTATTTT
15	.	TRBV7-9	TRBJ2-1	many	CASSLTSRSNNEQFF	TGTGCCAGCAGCCTCACTAGCCGGAGCAACAATGAGCAGTTCTTC
17	.	TRBV11-2	TRBJ1-5	many	CASSLGGGVGSNQPQHF	TGTGCCAGCAGCTTAGGAGGGGGAGTGGGTAGCAATCAGCCCCAGCATTTT
12	.	TRBV20-1	TRBJ1-5	few	CSAQGRNQPQHF	TGCAGTGCTCAGGGGCGCAATCAGCCCCAGCATTTT
16	.	TRBV3-1	TRBJ1-5	few	CASSLGPARLNQPQHF	TGTGCCAGCAGCCTGGGTCCAGCCAGGTTGAATCAGCCCCAGCATTTT
13	TRBD2	TRBV6-1	TRBJ2-5	many	CASRSGRAETQYF	TGTGCCAGCAGAAGCGGGAGGGCGGAGACCCAGTACTTC
15	.	TRBV7-2	TRBJ2-1	many	CASSLGEPPYDEQFF	TGTGCCAGCAGCTTAGGGGAGCCCCCTTACGATGAGCAGTTCTTC
14	TRBD1	TRBV5-1	TRBJ2-1	once	CASSRDRLDNEQFF	TGCGCCAGCAGCCGGGACAGGTTGGACAATGAGCAGTTCTTC
16	.	TRBV9	TRBJ2-1	.	CASSAVRLVSYNEQFF	TGTGCCAGCAGCGCTGTTCGACTTGTCTCCTACAATGAGCAGTTCTTC
16	TRBD1	TRBV5-1	TRBJ1-2	few	CASREPGQEKNYGYTF	TGCGCCAGCAGAGAACCGGGACAGGAGAAAAACTATGGCTACACCTTC
15	.	TRBV28	TRBJ1-6	few	CASSQERRGGSPLHF	TGTGCCAGCAGTCAGGAGAGGAGGGGGGGTTCACCCCTCCACTTT
12	.	TRBV28	TRBJ2-7	many	CASSSPGYEQYF	TGTGCCAGCAGTTCCCCCGGCTACGAGCAGTACTTC
15	.	TRBV28	TRBJ2-1	.	CASRRRDSSYNEQFF	TGTGCCAGCAGAAGGCGGGACAGTTCCTACAATGAGCAGTTCTTC
16	.	TRBV5-1	TRBJ1-4	many	CASSLATGRGGEKLFF	TGCGCCAGCAGCTTGGCCACCGGCAGGGGTGGAGAAAAACTGTTTTTT
11	.	TRBV11-2	TRBJ2-1	many	CASADYNEQFF	TGTGCCAGCGCAGATTACAATGAGCAGTTCTTC
15	.	TRBV6-5	TRBJ2-1	many	CASSYGQSSYNEQFF	TGTGCCAGCAGTTACGGTCAGAGCTCCTACAATGAGCAGTTCTTC
15	TRBD2	TRBV5-1	TRBJ2-2	many	CASSSTSVNTGELFF	TGCGCCAGCAGCTCGACTAGCGTCAACACCGGGGAGCTGTTTTTT
11	.	TRBV5-1	TRBJ2-3	many	CASSGLGAQYF	TGCGCCAGCAGCGGGCTAGGGGCGCAGTATTTT
15	.	TRBV30	TRBJ2-1	many	CAWSPSGISYNEQFF	TGTGCCTGGAGCCCGAGCGGCATTAGTTACAATGAGCAGTTCTTC
17	.	TRBV15	TRBJ1-6	.	CATSSLDVAQGFSPLHF	TGTGCCACCAGCAGTCTCGATGTGGCCCAGGGGTTTTCACCCCTCCACTTT
14	.	TRBV5-4	TRBJ2-7	many	CASSGHRDSYEQYF	TGTGCCAGCAGCGGGCACAGGGATTCCTACGAGCAGTACTTC
16	.	TRBV29-1	TRBJ2-2	many	CSVDQATGPNTGELFF	TGCAGCGTTGATCAGGCCACCGGGCCGAACACCGGGGAGCTGTTTTTT
16	.	TRBV9	TRBJ2-2	.	CASSAGGTVNTGELFF	TGTGCCAGCAGCGCAGGGGGGACAGTGAACACCGGGGAGCTGTTTTTT
12	.	TRBV11-2	TRBJ2-5	many	CASMGEGETQYF	TGTGCCAGCATGGGGGAAGGAGAGACCCAGTACTTC
13	.	TRBV10-1	TRBJ2-2	.	CASSGRGTGELFF	TGCGCCAGCAGTGGTAGGGGGACCGGGGAGCTGTTTTTT
18	.	TRBV7-9	TRBJ2-2	many	CASSGGRWQGLNTGELFF	TGTGCCAGCAGCGGGGGGCGCTGGCAGGGATTAAACACCGGGGAGCTGTTTTTT
15	.	TRBV4-3	TRBJ2-3	.	CASSQDMLGADTQYF	TGCGCCAGCAGCCAAGATATGCTGGGAGCAGATACGCAGTATTTT
15	TRBD2	TRBV29-1	TRBJ2-7	.	CSVGTSGTSSYEQYF	TGCAGCGTCGGGACTAGCGGGACCAGCTCCTACGAGCAGTACTTC
15	TRBD2	TRBV2	TRBJ2-1	many	CASRALAVGLNEQFF	TGTGCCAGCAGGGCACTAGCGGTGGGTTTGAATGAGCAGTTCTTC
13	.	TRBV7-6	TRBJ2-1	.	CASSFTQDNEQFF	TGTGCCAGCAGCTTCACACAGGACAATGAGCAGTTCTTC
15	TRBD2	TRBV4-1	TRBJ2-7	.	CASSQLAESSYEQYF	TGCGCCAGCAGCCAACTAGCGGAGAGCTCCTACGAGCAGTACTTC
15	TRBD2	TRBV11-2	TRBJ2-7	many	CASSRPKTSGYEQYF	TGTGCCAGCAGCCGACCCAAGACTAGCGGCTACGAGCAGTACTTC
16	TRBD2	TRBV24-1	TRBJ2-7	many	CATSDAERAGVGEQYF	TGTGCCACCAGTGATGCGGAAAGAGCGGGAGTAGGGGAGCAGTACTTC
14	.	TRBV28	TRBJ1-2	many	CASSLQGTNYGYTF	TGTGCCAGCAGTTTACAGGGAACCAACTATGGCTACACCTTC
15	.	TRBV5-1	TRBJ2-7	many	CASSSHRDGPYEQYF	TGCGCCAGCAGCTCCCACCGGGACGGCCCCTACGAGCAGTACTTC
18	.	TRBV5-1	TRBJ2-7	few	CASSLAYAVGRIAYEQYF	TGCGCCAGCAGCTTGGCCTACGCGGTCGGGAGAATCGCCTACGAGCAGTACTTC
13	TRBD1	TRBV28	TRBJ1-4	many	CASTRGRLEKLFF	TGTGCCAGCACAAGGGGGCGCTTGGAAAAACTGTTTTTT
15	TRBD1	TRBV4-1	TRBJ1-6	.	CASSPFGTGNSPLHF	TGCGCCAGCAGCCCGTTCGGGACAGGGAATTCACCCCTCCACTTT
14	.	TRBV18	TRBJ2-1	many	CASSPPRSVREQFF	TGTGCCAGCTCACCACCTAGAAGCGTCCGCGAGCAGTTCTTC
14	.	TRBV10-1	TRBJ2-5	many	CASSESGNQETQYF	TGCGCCAGCAGTGAGTCAGGGAATCAAGAGACCCAGTACTTC
15	.	TRBV9	TRBJ2-2	.	CASEPVGGRTGELFF	TGTGCCAGCGAGCCAGTAGGAGGGCGGACCGGGGAGCTGTTTTTT
15	TRBD2	TRBV19	TRBJ2-1	.	CASQGVAGGPNEQFF	TGTGCCAGTCAAGGAGTAGCGGGAGGGCCGAATGAGCAGTTCTTC
20	TRBD1	TRBV11-1	TRBJ2-2	.	CASSPPGQGALFTNTGELFF	TGTGCCAGCAGCCCACCAGGACAGGGGGCCCTTTTTACGAACACCGGGGAGCTGTTTTTT
17	.	TRBV12-3/TRBV12-4	TRBJ2-2	many	CASSFRREGMNTGELFF	TGTGCCAGCAGTTTCCGGCGCGAGGGTATGAACACCGGGGAGCTGTTTTTT